What follows are 9 T cell receptor beta chains derived from one specimen sequenced in a study of shared clonotypes between healthy human individuals (dated by TCRdb to 2020 to 2021). Receptor libraries were prepared by the immunoSEQ multiplex PCR assay. TCRdb limited this immuneACCESS table to in-frame rearrangements with V and J called. A share of clones is missing; checked studies link under half to unresolved V genes, and the rest is unexplained. In all, the sample holds roughly 2.5 million clones, and more than 90% of those were seen once. In total, the top ten clones hold over 0.12% of the sample. The specimen sequenced was naive CD4+ T cells sorted from blood. The cell subset or site label corresponds to: CD45RA+ positively selected. These receptors were obtained from a man between 18 and 35 years old in good health.

The chain uses TRBV13 and TRBJ2-3; TRBD1 matches at 7 bases. CDR3 length: 14 residues. The V gene end was trimmed by 3 bases and the J gene end by 4 bases; junction bases not matched to a gene: 4. Germline CDR1 PRHDT, CDR2 FYEKMQ (reference sequence). The CDR3: CASSLGDRADTQYF. DNA of the CDR3: TGTGCCAGCAGCTTGGGGGACAGAGCAGATACGCAGTATTTT.

This clone has just one count. The rearrangement links TRBV5-6 to TRBJ2-7; possibly TRBD1 for D (5 bases). Trimming took off 5 bases at V and 2 bases at J, with 14 bases between the two ends. CDR1 is SGHDT, CDR2 YYEEEE, per germline. This CDR3 is built from 14 residues. The CDR3 here is CASSLGHFPYEQYF. In DNA form, the CDR3 reads TGTGCCAGCAGTCTAGGACATTTCCCCTACGAGCAGTACTTC.

This chain joins TRBV19 and TRBJ2-2; a possible D gene is TRBD1 (8 bases). Trimming took 7 bases from V and 5 from J, leaving 11 bases between them. Germline V gene lookup returns CDR1 LNHDA and CDR2 SQIVND (reference sequence). The CDR3 runs to 13 residues. CDR3 in amino acids: CASNRGGTGELFF. The CDR3 DNA is TGTGCCAGTAACAGGGGGGGGACCGGGGAGCTGTTTTTT.

This clone was picked up one time. This rearrangement joins TRBV28 to TRBJ2-7, with D perhaps being TRBD1 or TRBD2 (6 bases each). Trimming stripped 2 bases from V and 7 bases from J, with 15 bases between. The CDR3 length is 14 residues. From germline, CDR1 is MDHEN and CDR2 SYDVKM. The chain's CDR3 is CASSLRGALGEQYF. In DNA, the CDR3 is TGTGCCAGCAGTTTAAGGGGGGCGTTAGGGGAGCAGTACTTC.

V usage is TRBV30 and J usage is TRBJ2-7; TRBD1 or TRBD2 may be the D gene (5 bases each). V was shortened by 0 bases and J by 5 bases, with 11 bases between the two germline ends. The CDR3 spans 13 residues. Germline CDR1 is GTSNPN and CDR2 is SVGIG (reference sequence). The CDR3 reads CAWSVRRDHEQYF. CDR3 nucleotides: TGTGCCTGGAGTGTACGTCGGGACCACGAGCAGTACTTC.

This rearrangement joins TRBV2 to TRBJ1-4; 8 bases are shared with TRBD1. The ends lost 6 bases at V and 3 bases at J; junction bases unmatched: 3. Germline loops: CDR1 SNHLY, CDR2 FYNNEI. The CDR3 is made up of 14 amino acids. The CDR3 reads CASRYRGANEKLFF. DNA for the CDR3: TGTGCCAGCAGATACAGGGGGGCTAATGAAAAACTGTTTTTT. The entire variable domain, with the rest obtained from reference TRBV2 and TRBJ1-4, is as follows: EPEVTQTPSHQVTQMGQEVILRCVPISNHLYFYWYRQILGQKVEFLVSFYNNEISEKSEIFDDQFSVERPDGSNFTLKIRSTKLEDSAMYFCASRYRGANEKLFFGSGTQLSVL.

Remarks on this clone: The same CDR3 is also encoded by other DNA sequences in this sample. This chain uses TRBV5-1 with TRBJ2-7; TRBD2 agrees at 8 bases. Germline values: CDR1 SGHRS, CDR2 YFSETQ. J was trimmed by 6 bases and V by 0 bases; bases with no gene match: 5. There are 14 residues in the CDR3. CDR3 amino acids: CASSLEGTRGEQYF. Written as DNA, the CDR3 is TGCGCCAGCAGCTTGGAGGGGACTAGAGGCGAGCAGTACTTC.

This chain joins TRBV7-2 and TRBJ2-7, with a possible D match to TRBD1 (5 bases). From germline, CDR1 is SGHTA and CDR2 FQGNSA. Trimming took 2 bases from V and 4 from J, leaving 21 bases between them. The CDR3 is made up of 17 amino acids. The CDR3 loop is CASSLWWGPSAPYEQYF. The CDR3 DNA follows: TGTGCCAGCAGCTTATGGTGGGGCCCGAGTGCCCCTTACGAGCAGTACTTC.

This clone has a single count. This chain connects TRBV5-1 to TRBJ2-2; maybe TRBD1 (6 bases). Germline V CDR1 and CDR2: SGHRS, YFSETQ. The CDR3 covers 15 residues. V gave up 0 bases and J gave up 6 bases, with 12 bases separating them. The DNA for the CDR3 is TGCGCCAGCAGCTTGGTGGCAGGGGATTCCGGGGAGCTGTTTTTT. It translates to CASSLVAGDSGELFF.